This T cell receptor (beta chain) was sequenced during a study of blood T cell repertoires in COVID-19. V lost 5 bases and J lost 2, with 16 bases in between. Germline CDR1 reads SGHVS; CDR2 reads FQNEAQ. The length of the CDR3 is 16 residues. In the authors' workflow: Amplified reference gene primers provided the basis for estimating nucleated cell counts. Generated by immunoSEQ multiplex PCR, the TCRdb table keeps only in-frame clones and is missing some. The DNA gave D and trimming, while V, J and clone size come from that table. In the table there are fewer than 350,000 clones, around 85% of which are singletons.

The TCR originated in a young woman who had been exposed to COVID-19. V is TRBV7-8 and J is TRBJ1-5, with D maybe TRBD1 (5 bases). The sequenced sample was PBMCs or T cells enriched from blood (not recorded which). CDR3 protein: CASSPLGGSGNQPQHF. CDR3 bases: TGTGCCAGCAGCCCCTTGGGGGGGTCGGGCAATCAGCCCCAGCATTTT.